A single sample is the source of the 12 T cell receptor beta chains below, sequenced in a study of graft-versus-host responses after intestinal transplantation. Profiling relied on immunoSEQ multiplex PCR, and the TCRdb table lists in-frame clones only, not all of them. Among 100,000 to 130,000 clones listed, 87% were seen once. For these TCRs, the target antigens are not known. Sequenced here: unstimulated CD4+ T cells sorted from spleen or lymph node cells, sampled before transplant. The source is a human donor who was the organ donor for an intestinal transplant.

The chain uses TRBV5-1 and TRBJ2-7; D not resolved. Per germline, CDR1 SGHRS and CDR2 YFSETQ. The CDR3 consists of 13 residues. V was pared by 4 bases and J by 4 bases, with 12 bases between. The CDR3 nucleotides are TGCGCCAGCAGCCCGGCGCGGAGTTACGAGCAGTACTTC. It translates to CASSPARSYEQYF.

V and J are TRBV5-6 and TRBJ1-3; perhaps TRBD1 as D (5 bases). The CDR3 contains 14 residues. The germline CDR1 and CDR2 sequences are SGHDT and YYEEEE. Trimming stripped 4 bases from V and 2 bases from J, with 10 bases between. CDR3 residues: CASSEEGTGNTIYF. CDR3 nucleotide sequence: TGTGCCAGCAGCGAGGAGGGGACTGGAAACACCATATATTTT.

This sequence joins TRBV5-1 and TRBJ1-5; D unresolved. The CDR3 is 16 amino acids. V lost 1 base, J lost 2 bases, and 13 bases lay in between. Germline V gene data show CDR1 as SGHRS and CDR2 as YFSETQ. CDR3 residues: CASSLSAGEGNQPQHF. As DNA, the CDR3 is TGCGCCAGCAGCTTGAGCGCAGGCGAGGGCAATCAGCCCCAGCATTTT.

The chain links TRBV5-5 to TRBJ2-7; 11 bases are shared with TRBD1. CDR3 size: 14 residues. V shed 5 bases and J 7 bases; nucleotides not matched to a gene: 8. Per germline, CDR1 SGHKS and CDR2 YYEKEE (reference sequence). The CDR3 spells CASRAGQGVGEQYF. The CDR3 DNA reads TGTGCCAGCAGGGCGGGACAGGGGGTCGGAGAGCAGTACTTC. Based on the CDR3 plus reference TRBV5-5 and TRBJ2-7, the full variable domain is DAGVTQSPTHLIKTRGQQVTLRCSPISGHKSVSWYQQVLGQGPQFIFQYYEKEERGRGNFPDRFSARQFPNYSSELNVNALLLGDSALYLCASRAGQGVGEQYFGPGTRLTVT.

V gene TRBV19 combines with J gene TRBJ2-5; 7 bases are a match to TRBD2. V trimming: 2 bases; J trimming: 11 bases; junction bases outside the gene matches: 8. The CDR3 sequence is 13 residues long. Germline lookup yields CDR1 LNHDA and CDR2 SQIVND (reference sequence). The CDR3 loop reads CASSIIGGREQYF. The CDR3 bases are TGTGCCAGTAGTATAATCGGGGGGAGAGAGCAGTACTTC.

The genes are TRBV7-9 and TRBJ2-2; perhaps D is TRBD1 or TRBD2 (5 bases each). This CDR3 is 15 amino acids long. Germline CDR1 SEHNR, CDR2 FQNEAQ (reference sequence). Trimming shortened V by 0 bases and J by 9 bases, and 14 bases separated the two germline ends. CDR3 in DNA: TGTGCCAGCAGCTTAGCTGCAGGGCCTAGCCGGGAGCTGTTTTTT. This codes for CASSLAAGPSRELFF.

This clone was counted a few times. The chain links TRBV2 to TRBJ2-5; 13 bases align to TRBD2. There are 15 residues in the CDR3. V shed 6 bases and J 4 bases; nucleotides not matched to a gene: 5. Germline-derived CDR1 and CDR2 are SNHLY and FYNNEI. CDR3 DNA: TGTGCCAGCAGGCGTAGACTAGCGGGAGGAGAGACCCAGTACTTC. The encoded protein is CASRRRLAGGETQYF.

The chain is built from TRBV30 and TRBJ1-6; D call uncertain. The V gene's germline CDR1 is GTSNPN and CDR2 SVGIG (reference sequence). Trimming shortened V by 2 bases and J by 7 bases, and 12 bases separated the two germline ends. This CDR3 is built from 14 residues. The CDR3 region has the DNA TGTGCCTGGAGTACTTCGCCCAGGAATTCACCCCTCCACTTT. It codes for CAWSTSPRNSPLHF.

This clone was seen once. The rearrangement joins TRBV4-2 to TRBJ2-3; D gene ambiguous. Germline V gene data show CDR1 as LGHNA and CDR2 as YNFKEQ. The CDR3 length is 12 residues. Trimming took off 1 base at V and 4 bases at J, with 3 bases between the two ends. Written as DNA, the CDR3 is TGTGCCAGCAGCCAAGTTCCAGATACGCAGTATTTT. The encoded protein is CASSQVPDTQYF.

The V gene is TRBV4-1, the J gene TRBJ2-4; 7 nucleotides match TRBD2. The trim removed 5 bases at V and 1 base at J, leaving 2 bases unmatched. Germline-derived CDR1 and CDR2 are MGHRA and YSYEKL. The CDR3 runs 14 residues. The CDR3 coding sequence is TGCGCCAGCAGCATGGGAGGGGCCAAAAACATTCAGTACTTC. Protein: CASSMGGAKNIQYF.

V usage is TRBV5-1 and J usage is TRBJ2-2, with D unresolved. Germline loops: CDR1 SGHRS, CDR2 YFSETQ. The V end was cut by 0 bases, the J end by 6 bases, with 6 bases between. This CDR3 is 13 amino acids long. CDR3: CASSLAVSGELFF. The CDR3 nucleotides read TGCGCCAGCAGCTTGGCCGTATCCGGGGAGCTGTTTTTT.

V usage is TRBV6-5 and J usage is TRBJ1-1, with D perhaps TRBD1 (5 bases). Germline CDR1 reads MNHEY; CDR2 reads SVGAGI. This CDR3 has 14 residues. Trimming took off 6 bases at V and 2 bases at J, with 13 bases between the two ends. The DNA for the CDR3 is TGTGCCAGCAGCTCCCGACAGACCAACACTGAAGCTTTCTTT. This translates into CASSSRQTNTEAFF.